This TCR beta chain was identified during a study of metastatic and nonmetastatic thyroid tumors. Study as a whole: Patients with malignant and benign thyroid disease provided blood and tumor or nodule tissue, whose repertoires were compared.

This clone was found many times. The antigen is not known. No patient received treatment before thyroid surgery. Using MiXCR, TCRdb re-called clones from the PCR reads. The sample includes 7,000 to 8,500 clones, 25% to 35% of them seen just once. Study-level findings and limits: In blood and tumor, TCR beta diversity was reportedly significantly higher in malignant thyroid tumors than in benign nodules.

The sequenced sample was tumor tissue. The receptor was derived from a female donor with papillary thyroid cancer or a benign thyroid nodule (not recorded which). Some clones in this sample may be carry-over from other donors' samples.

CDR3 sequence reads: CATQAGGANVLTF. In DNA form, the CDR3 reads TGTGCCACCCAAGCTGGGGGGGCCAACGTCCTGACTTTC. The chain couples TRBV24-1 to TRBJ2-6; D is unclear. V gave up 9 bases and J gave up 4 bases, with 9 bases separating them. CDR3 length: 13 residues. The germline CDR1 and CDR2 sequences are KGHDR and SFDVKD.